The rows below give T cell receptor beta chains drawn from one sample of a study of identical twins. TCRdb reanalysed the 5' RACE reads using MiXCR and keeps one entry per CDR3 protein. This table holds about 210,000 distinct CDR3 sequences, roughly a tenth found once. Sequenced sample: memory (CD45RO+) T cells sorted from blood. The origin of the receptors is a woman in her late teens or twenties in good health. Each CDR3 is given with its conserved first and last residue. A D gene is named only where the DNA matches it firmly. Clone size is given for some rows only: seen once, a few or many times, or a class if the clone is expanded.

CDR3 protein: CASSLSGATGELFF
CDR3 DNA: TGTGCCAGCAGCCTTAGCGGGGCCACCGGGGAGCTGTTTTTT
V gene: TRBV3-1
clone size: many
J gene: TRBJ2-2
D gene: TRBD2

CDR3 protein: CASSLAPGAVNEQFF
CDR3 DNA: TGCGCCAGCAGCTTGGCGCCAGGCGCTGTCAATGAGCAGTTCTTC
V gene: TRBV5-1
clone size: many
J gene: TRBJ2-1
D gene: -

CDR3 protein: CASSDSFSTDTQYF
CDR3 DNA: TGCGCCAGCAGTGATTCGTTCAGCACAGATACGCAGTATTTT
V gene: TRBV10-1
clone size: few
J gene: TRBJ2-3
D gene: -

CDR3 protein: CASSPGLAAYNEQFF
CDR3 DNA: TGTGCCAGCAGTCCGGGACTAGCGGCTTACAATGAGCAGTTCTTC
V gene: TRBV5-6
clone size: many
J gene: TRBJ2-1
D gene: TRBD2

CDR3 protein: CASSLGNRLAGGQETQYF
CDR3 DNA: TGCGCCAGCAGCTTGGGGAACCGACTAGCGGGGGGGCAGGAGACCCAGTACTTC
V gene: TRBV5-1
clone size: few
J gene: TRBJ2-5
D gene: TRBD2

CDR3 protein: CSATEEAGYNEQFF
CDR3 DNA: TGCAGTGCTACCGAGGAGGCGGGGTACAATGAGCAGTTCTTC
V gene: TRBV20-1
clone size: many
J gene: TRBJ2-1
D gene: -

CDR3 protein: CASSQDSSISYEQYF
CDR3 DNA: TGTGCCAGCAGCCAAGATTCTAGTATCTCCTACGAGCAGTACTTC
V gene: TRBV14
clone size: few
J gene: TRBJ2-7
D gene: -

CDR3 protein: CASSWIGGSGNTQYF
CDR3 DNA: TGTGCCAGCAGCTGGATCGGGGGTAGCGGGAATACGCAGTATTTT
V gene: TRBV12-3/TRBV12-4
clone size: -
J gene: TRBJ2-3
D gene: TRBD2

CDR3 protein: CSARPPGRGLNNEQFF
CDR3 DNA: TGCAGTGCTAGACCCCCCGGGAGGGGACTTAACAATGAGCAGTTCTTC
V gene: TRBV20-1
clone size: -
J gene: TRBJ2-1
D gene: TRBD2

CDR3 protein: CASSARDSREQYF
CDR3 DNA: TGTGCCAGCAGTGCCCGGGACTCCCGCGAGCAGTACTTC
V gene: TRBV12-3/TRBV12-4
clone size: -
J gene: TRBJ2-7
D gene: -

CDR3 protein: CASSFTRGSTEAFF
CDR3 DNA: TGTGCCAGCAGTTTCACCAGGGGTTCCACTGAAGCTTTCTTT
V gene: TRBV12-3/TRBV12-4
clone size: many
J gene: TRBJ1-1
D gene: -

CDR3 protein: CASSYVGANTQYF
CDR3 DNA: TGTGCCAGCAGTTACGTGGGGGCGAATACGCAGTATTTT
V gene: TRBV6-5
clone size: -
J gene: TRBJ2-3
D gene: -

CDR3 protein: CASSQDLGNEQFF
CDR3 DNA: TGTGCCAGCAGCCAAGATTTAGGGAATGAGCAGTTCTTC
V gene: TRBV3-1
clone size: -
J gene: TRBJ2-1
D gene: -

CDR3 protein: CASSHGLAGVTGELFF
CDR3 DNA: TGTGCCAGCAGCCACGGACTAGCGGGAGTAACCGGGGAGCTGTTTTTT
V gene: TRBV3-1
clone size: -
J gene: TRBJ2-2
D gene: TRBD2

CDR3 protein: CASSPTGLEQYF
CDR3 DNA: TGTGCCAGCAGCCCGACGGGGCTCGAGCAGTACTTC
V gene: TRBV7-9
clone size: many
J gene: TRBJ2-7
D gene: -

CDR3 protein: CSVTGTGYEQYF
CDR3 DNA: TGCAGCGTTACCGGGACAGGGTACGAGCAGTACTTC
V gene: TRBV29-1
clone size: few
J gene: TRBJ2-7
D gene: TRBD1

CDR3 protein: CASSRDFGEQFF
CDR3 DNA: TGTGCCAGCAGCCGCGACTTTGGTGAGCAGTTCTTC
V gene: TRBV3-1
clone size: few
J gene: TRBJ2-1
D gene: -

CDR3 protein: CASSLAGQHYGYTF
CDR3 DNA: TGTGCCAGCAGCTTAGCGGGACAGCACTATGGCTACACCTTC
V gene: TRBV7-8
clone size: few
J gene: TRBJ1-2
D gene: TRBD1

CDR3 protein: CASSQSRRTLSSGANVLTF
CDR3 DNA: TGTGCCAGCAGCCAGAGCAGAAGAACGCTCTCCTCTGGGGCCAACGTCCTGACTTTC
V gene: TRBV4-2
clone size: many
J gene: TRBJ2-6
D gene: -

CDR3 protein: CASSQTGLNSPLHF
CDR3 DNA: TGCGCCAGCAGCCAGACGGGGTTGAATTCACCCCTCCACTTT
V gene: TRBV5-1
clone size: -
J gene: TRBJ1-6
D gene: -

CDR3 protein: CASSLSIVTEAFF
CDR3 DNA: TGTGCCAGCAGCTTAAGCATAGTCACTGAAGCTTTCTTT
V gene: TRBV7-3
clone size: many
J gene: TRBJ1-1
D gene: -

CDR3 protein: CASSGTSGGLFYEQYF
CDR3 DNA: TGTGCCAGCAGCGGGACTAGCGGGGGCCTATTCTACGAGCAGTACTTC
V gene: TRBV7-6
clone size: -
J gene: TRBJ2-7
D gene: TRBD2

CDR3 protein: CSASPLRVRETQYF
CDR3 DNA: TGCAGTGCTAGTCCACTTAGAGTTAGAGAGACCCAGTACTTC
V gene: TRBV20-1
clone size: -
J gene: TRBJ2-5
D gene: -

CDR3 protein: CASRAYRGGNNEQFF
CDR3 DNA: TGTGCCAGCAGGGCCTATCGGGGGGGGAACAATGAGCAGTTCTTC
V gene: TRBV27
clone size: few
J gene: TRBJ2-1
D gene: TRBD2

CDR3 protein: CASSLGRDQPQHF
CDR3 DNA: TGTGCCAGCAGCTTAGGGCGAGATCAGCCCCAGCATTTT
V gene: TRBV7-8
clone size: many
J gene: TRBJ1-5
D gene: -

CDR3 protein: CSARDGREQFF
CDR3 DNA: TGCAGTGCTAGAGATGGGCGTGAGCAGTTCTTC
V gene: TRBV20-1
clone size: once
J gene: TRBJ2-1
D gene: -

CDR3 protein: CASSPVDKGNEQFF
CDR3 DNA: TGTGCCAGCAGCCCAGTTGATAAGGGAAATGAGCAGTTCTTC
V gene: TRBV9
clone size: -
J gene: TRBJ2-1
D gene: -

CDR3 protein: CASSSQRELDEQFF
CDR3 DNA: TGTGCCAGCAGCTCCCAACGGGAGTTAGATGAGCAGTTCTTC
V gene: TRBV11-2
clone size: few
J gene: TRBJ2-1
D gene: -

CDR3 protein: CSATLTGLMGGYTF
CDR3 DNA: TGCAGTGCTACCTTGACAGGCCTCATGGGAGGCTACACCTTC
V gene: TRBV20-1
clone size: many
J gene: TRBJ1-2
D gene: -

CDR3 protein: CASSVGRTGELFF
CDR3 DNA: TGTGCCAGCAGCGTCGGAAGGACCGGGGAGCTGTTTTTT
V gene: TRBV7-3
clone size: -
J gene: TRBJ2-2
D gene: -

CDR3 protein: CSASGTNRNTIYF
CDR3 DNA: TGCAGTGCTAGTGGGACAAACCGAAACACCATATATTTT
V gene: TRBV20-1
clone size: few
J gene: TRBJ1-3
D gene: -

CDR3 protein: CASSIRVGRNTGELFF
CDR3 DNA: TGCGCCAGCAGCATCCGGGTTGGGCGTAACACCGGGGAGCTGTTTTTT
V gene: TRBV5-1
clone size: -
J gene: TRBJ2-2
D gene: -

CDR3 protein: CASSQALLGTGKGEAFF
CDR3 DNA: TGTGCCAGCAGCCAAGCGTTGCTCGGGACAGGAAAGGGTGAAGCTTTCTTT
V gene: TRBV3-1
clone size: -
J gene: TRBJ1-1
D gene: TRBD1

CDR3 protein: CASATTNTQYF
CDR3 DNA: TGTGCCAGCGCGACTACCAATACGCAGTATTTT
V gene: TRBV12-3/TRBV12-4
clone size: -
J gene: TRBJ2-3
D gene: -

CDR3 protein: CSASPADRTNTEAFF
CDR3 DNA: TGCAGTGCTAGTCCTGCCGACAGAACGAACACTGAAGCTTTCTTT
V gene: TRBV20-1
clone size: few
J gene: TRBJ1-1
D gene: -

CDR3 protein: CASSSRDSSTDTQYF
CDR3 DNA: TGTGCCAGCAGCTCCCGGGACAGTAGCACAGATACGCAGTATTTT
V gene: TRBV3-1
clone size: few
J gene: TRBJ2-3
D gene: TRBD1

CDR3 protein: CASSLGQGISGEAFF
CDR3 DNA: TGCGCCAGCAGCTTGGGACAGGGGATTAGCGGTGAAGCTTTCTTT
V gene: TRBV5-1
clone size: many
J gene: TRBJ1-1
D gene: TRBD1

CDR3 protein: CASRSIRIPGLFEQYF
CDR3 DNA: TGTGCCAGCAGATCGATCCGGATCCCGGGTTTGTTTGAGCAGTATTTT
V gene: TRBV28
clone size: many
J gene: TRBJ2-3
D gene: -

CDR3 protein: CSYRASTDTQYF
CDR3 DNA: TGCAGCTACAGGGCGAGCACAGATACGCAGTATTTT
V gene: TRBV29-1
clone size: many
J gene: TRBJ2-3
D gene: -

CDR3 protein: CASASGAGVSYEQYF
CDR3 DNA: TGTGCCAGCGCCTCAGGAGCGGGGGTTAGTTACGAGCAGTACTTC
V gene: TRBV11-2
clone size: few
J gene: TRBJ2-7
D gene: TRBD2

CDR3 protein: CASSPTSGGASGANVLTF
CDR3 DNA: TGTGCCAGCAGCCCCACTAGCGGGGGGGCCTCAGGGGCCAACGTCCTGACTTTC
V gene: TRBV3-1
clone size: -
J gene: TRBJ2-6
D gene: TRBD2

CDR3 protein: CASSPSRGPRFYEQYF
CDR3 DNA: TGTGCCAGCAGCCCGTCTAGGGGGCCACGCTTCTACGAGCAGTACTTC
V gene: TRBV3-1
clone size: -
J gene: TRBJ2-7
D gene: TRBD1

CDR3 protein: CASSIARYREGETQYF
CDR3 DNA: TGTGCCAGCAGCATTGCTCGTTACAGGGAAGGAGAGACCCAGTACTTC
V gene: TRBV7-2
clone size: -
J gene: TRBJ2-5
D gene: -

CDR3 protein: CASSRFASGDEQFF
CDR3 DNA: TGTGCCAGCAGCAGATTCGCGTCGGGGGATGAGCAGTTCTTC
V gene: TRBV7-8
clone size: few
J gene: TRBJ2-1
D gene: -

CDR3 protein: CASNGSNTEAFF
CDR3 DNA: TGTGCCAGTAACGGGTCGAACACTGAAGCTTTCTTT
V gene: TRBV19
clone size: -
J gene: TRBJ1-1
D gene: -

CDR3 protein: CSAMGEGAGSYNEQFF
CDR3 DNA: TGCAGTGCTATGGGCGAGGGGGCTGGGTCGTACAATGAGCAGTTCTTC
V gene: TRBV20-1
clone size: few
J gene: TRBJ2-1
D gene: TRBD1

CDR3 protein: CASSPDRGGSSYNEQFF
CDR3 DNA: TGTGCCAGCAGCCCCGACAGGGGAGGGAGCTCCTACAATGAGCAGTTCTTC
V gene: TRBV3-1
clone size: -
J gene: TRBJ2-1
D gene: -

CDR3 protein: CASSQDGNRLNEQFF
CDR3 DNA: TGCGCCAGCAGCCAAGATGGGAACCGACTGAATGAGCAGTTCTTC
V gene: TRBV4-3
clone size: many
J gene: TRBJ2-1
D gene: -

CDR3 protein: CSVVGGYGYTF
CDR3 DNA: TGCAGCGTTGTGGGCGGCTATGGCTACACCTTC
V gene: TRBV29-1
clone size: few
J gene: TRBJ1-2
D gene: -

CDR3 protein: CAISEETYEQYF
CDR3 DNA: TGTGCCATCAGCGAGGAAACCTACGAGCAGTACTTC
V gene: TRBV10-3
clone size: many
J gene: TRBJ2-7
D gene: -

CDR3 protein: CASSLLHRVSSAFF
CDR3 DNA: TGTGCCAGCAGCCTCCTCCACAGGGTGTCGTCAGCTTTCTTT
V gene: TRBV7-2
clone size: many
J gene: TRBJ1-1
D gene: -

CDR3 protein: CSAIRQGGGQPQHF
CDR3 DNA: TGCAGTGCTATCCGACAGGGAGGAGGTCAGCCCCAGCATTTT
V gene: TRBV20-1
clone size: many
J gene: TRBJ1-5
D gene: TRBD1

CDR3 protein: CASSTGRLEAFF
CDR3 DNA: TGTGCCAGCAGTACGGGACGGCTTGAAGCTTTCTTT
V gene: TRBV2
clone size: -
J gene: TRBJ1-1
D gene: -

CDR3 protein: CASSASGGEKYEQYF
CDR3 DNA: TGTGCCAGCAGCGCTAGCGGGGGAGAAAAGTACGAGCAGTACTTC
V gene: TRBV9
clone size: few
J gene: TRBJ2-7
D gene: TRBD2

CDR3 protein: CASSSRWDRKPQHF
CDR3 DNA: TGTGCCAGCAGCTCCCGCTGGGACAGGAAGCCCCAGCATTTT
V gene: TRBV5-6
clone size: -
J gene: TRBJ1-5
D gene: TRBD1

CDR3 protein: CASSGFQETQYF
CDR3 DNA: TGTGCCAGCAGTGGGTTCCAAGAGACCCAGTACTTC
V gene: TRBV25-1
clone size: few
J gene: TRBJ2-5
D gene: -

CDR3 protein: CASSQGLAGPRRETQYF
CDR3 DNA: TGTGCCAGCAGCCAAGGACTAGCGGGACCCCGGAGGGAGACCCAGTACTTC
V gene: TRBV7-2
clone size: -
J gene: TRBJ2-5
D gene: TRBD2

CDR3 protein: CASSHGPNEQFF
CDR3 DNA: TGTGCCAGCAGTCATGGGCCAAATGAGCAGTTCTTC
V gene: TRBV7-9
clone size: -
J gene: TRBJ2-1
D gene: -

CDR3 protein: CASSSTVGPASSGNTIYF
CDR3 DNA: TGCGCCAGCAGCTCCACCGTCGGGCCGGCCAGCTCTGGAAACACCATATATTTT
V gene: TRBV5-1
clone size: -
J gene: TRBJ1-3
D gene: -